This T cell receptor beta chain was captured in a study of T cell repertoires in ileal Crohn's disease. As for the study in general: Surgery for a complication: stricturing in approximately 60%, penetrating in around 39%. Points from the study as a whole: Endoscopic recurrence occurred in every patient whose clonality exceeded 26.8%. Sorted CD8 T cells held more high-frequency clones than CD4.

As for this clone: Antigen unknown.

The V gene's germline CDR1 is MNHNY and CDR2 SVGAGI (reference sequence). Trimming took off 6 bases at V and 5 bases at J, with 17 bases between the two ends. The CDR3 length is 14 residues. TCRB immunosequencing input was five hundred nanograms of biopsy DNA per sample. The method was immunoSEQ multiplex PCR; TCRdb's version includes in-frame clones alone and lacks a portion of them. Here the sample spans about 15,000 clones, approximately 60% being singletons. Sequenced: ileal tissue. The source of this sequence is an adult with Crohn's disease. The chain links TRBV6-6 to TRBJ2-7; maybe TRBD2 (5 bases). Here the CDR3 DNA reads TGTGCCAGCAGGCCGGGAAAAAGTATCCACGAGCAGTACTTC. This translates into CASRPGKSIHEQYF.